Included here is one T cell receptor (beta chain) sequence, with context. V was trimmed by 7 bases and J by 0 bases, leaving 16 bases between them. The CDR3 is made up of 16 amino acids. The germline CDR1 and CDR2 sequences are MNHEY and SVGEGT. Using its own MiXCR run on the 5' RACE reads, TCRdb lists one record per CDR3 protein. The sample contains roughly 120,000 distinct CDR3 sequences, roughly 12% of which appear only once. This sample stems from a study of early T cells in non-severe SARS-CoV-2 infection. This specimen consisted of whole blood, obtained at baseline. The rearrangement uses TRBV6-2 or TRBV6-3 and TRBJ2-4; tentatively, D is TRBD2 (5 bases). The source of this sequence is an adult who was a healthcare worker with PCR-confirmed SARS-CoV-2 infection or an uninfected control (not recorded which). The CDR3 sequence is CASTPGGGLAKNIQYF. DNA of the CDR3: TGTGCCAGCACCCCGGGTGGAGGATTAGCCAAAAACATTCAGTACTTC.